Below are 14 T cell receptor beta chains sequenced from a single sample in a study of blood T cell repertoires in COVID-19. TCRdb keeps only in-frame clones here, not all; method: immunoSEQ multiplex PCR. Seen here are hundreds of thousands of clones, around 80% observed once, and the top ten hold less than 20%. The specimen sequenced was peripheral blood. The receptors derive from a man under 40 with active or convalescent COVID-19.

This sequence joins TRBV4-1 and TRBJ1-2, with D possibly being TRBD1 (6 bases). Trimming removed 0 bases at V and 8 bases at J, with 19 bases between. This CDR3 is built from 16 residues. Germline CDR1 is MGHRA and CDR2 is YSYEKL. The DNA of the CDR3 is TGCGCCAGCAGCCAAGACGGGGGGGCACGGGTGAGAGGCTACACCTTC. It encodes CASSQDGGARVRGYTF.

The chain couples TRBV6-6 to TRBJ2-1, with 8 bases that match TRBD1. CDR1 and CDR2 from the germline V gene are MNHNY and SVGAGI (reference sequence). Trimming cost V 2 bases and J 10 bases; bases outside gene matches: 10. This CDR3 has 15 residues. In DNA form, the CDR3 reads TGTGCCAGCAGTTACCCGGCCGGGACAGGCCGAGAGCAGTTCTTC. Translation gives CASSYPAGTGREQFF.

This chain joins TRBV15 and TRBJ1-5; D not certain. Trimming took 0 bases from V and 7 from J, leaving 16 bases between them. Germline V gives CDR1 LNHNV, CDR2 YYDKDF (reference sequence). This CDR3 comprises 16 residues. CDR3 amino acids: CATSRDGSSADQPQHF. CDR3 sequence (DNA): TGTGCCACCAGCAGAGATGGGAGCTCGGCGGACCAGCCCCAGCATTTT.

The chain links TRBV11-2 to TRBJ2-2; D is perhaps TRBD2 (6 bases). Germline CDR1 SGHAT, CDR2 FQNNGV. The CDR3 contains 13 residues. The V end lost 8 bases, the J end lost 7 bases, and 14 bases lay between the germline ends. The CDR3 spells CASLSRRGGELFF. The CDR3 DNA follows: TGTGCCAGCCTCTCACGGAGGGGCGGGGAGCTGTTTTTT.

The V gene is TRBV11-2, the J gene TRBJ2-3, with D perhaps TRBD2 (5 bases). V lost 6 bases to trimming and J lost 5 bases, with 9 bases between them. The CDR3 has 12 residues. Germline CDR1 SGHAT, CDR2 FQNNGV. The CDR3 DNA follows: TGTGCCAGCAGTTCCGGGGTAGATACGCAGTATTTT. Translated: CASSSGVDTQYF.

The V call is TRBV19, the J call TRBJ1-1, with D tentatively TRBD1 (6 bases). CDR1 and CDR2 (germline): LNHDA, SQIVND (reference sequence). V was clipped by 6 bases and J by 3 bases, with 14 bases between them. The CDR3 contains 14 residues. The CDR3 nucleotides read TGTGCCAGTAGCCCCAGGGGAGGGGACACTGAAGCTTTCTTT. This encodes CASSPRGGDTEAFF.

The rearrangement links TRBV19 to TRBJ2-5; D possibly corresponds to TRBD2 (5 bases). V was pared by 5 bases and J by 0 bases, with 7 bases between. The CDR3 has 13 amino acids. CDR1 is LNHDA, CDR2 SQIVND, per germline (reference sequence). For the CDR3, the DNA is TGTGCCAGTAGTCCGGGGTACCAAGAGACCCAGTACTTC. This gives the protein CASSPGYQETQYF.

The rearrangement links TRBV12-5 to TRBJ1-1; tentatively, D is TRBD1 (6 bases). The CDR3 is 13 amino acids. Trimming cost V 6 bases and J 3 bases, with 11 bases left between them. Germline loops: CDR1 LGHNT, CDR2 FRNRAP. CDR3 in amino acids: CASGRGVDTEAFF. The DNA of the CDR3 is TGTGCTAGTGGCAGGGGTGTTGACACTGAAGCTTTCTTT. Filled out from reference TRBV12-5 and TRBJ1-1, the complete variable domain reads DARVTQTPRHKVTEMGQEVTMRCQPILGHNTVFWYRQTMMQGLELLAYFRNRAPLDDSGMPKDRFSAEMPDATLATLKIQPSEPRDSAVYFCASGRGVDTEAFFGQGTRLTVV.

This rearrangement joins TRBV19 to TRBJ1-5, with 10 bases aligning to TRBD1. The V gene end was trimmed by 0 bases and the J gene end by 7 bases; junction bases not matched to a gene: 6. Germline lookup yields CDR1 LNHDA and CDR2 SQIVND (reference sequence). This CDR3 comprises 16 residues. The CDR3 nucleotides are TGTGCCAGTAGTATAGAGGGCGGGACAGGGGTCCAGCCCCAGCATTTT. It codes for CASSIEGGTGVQPQHF. The full variable domain, its missing parts supplied by reference TRBV19 and TRBJ1-5, is DGGITQSPKYLFRKEGQNVTLSCEQNLNHDAMYWYRQDPGQGLRLIYYSQIVNDFQKGDIAEGYSVSREKKESFPLTVTSAQKNPTAFYLCASSIEGGTGVQPQHFGDGTRLSIL.

This sequence joins TRBV7-2 and TRBJ2-7; 8 bases are shared with TRBD2. The CDR3 is 16 residues long. V was pared by 0 bases and J by 6 bases, with 10 bases of the junction left unmatched. The germline gives CDR1 SGHTA, CDR2 FQGNSA. The CDR3 reads CASSLAGAGGPAEQYF. The CDR3 coding sequence is TGTGCCAGCAGCTTAGCGGGTGCGGGAGGTCCCGCCGAGCAGTACTTC.

This clone was seen a single time. The chain links TRBV7-2 to TRBJ1-6; TRBD1 aligns across 7 bases. The CDR3 is made up of 15 amino acids. V dropped 5 bases and J dropped 7; count of bases not matched to a gene: 8. Per the germline V gene, CDR1 is SGHTA and CDR2 is FQGNSA. CDR3 sequence: CASSPRGQKNSPLHF. DNA of the CDR3: TGTGCCAGCAGCCCCCGGGGACAGAAAAATTCACCCCTCCACTTT.

The V gene is TRBV19, the J gene TRBJ2-7; D possibly corresponds to TRBD1 (6 bases). This CDR3 is built from 13 residues. Germline values: CDR1 LNHDA, CDR2 SQIVND (reference sequence). Trimming removed 5 bases from V and 7 bases from J, with 15 bases in between. CDR3 region: CASSWDGTKEQYF. The CDR3 DNA reads TGTGCCAGTAGTTGGGACGGGACAAAGGAGCAGTACTTC.

The chain recombines TRBV13 with TRBJ1-1; 8 bases align to TRBD1. With V trimmed by 5 bases and J by 0 bases, 8 bases remained unmatched. The CDR3 totals 16 residues. CDR1 and CDR2 from the germline V gene are PRHDT and FYEKMQ (reference sequence). CDR3 bases: TGTGCCAGCAGCATAACCGGACAGGGACTGAACACTGAAGCTTTCTTT. Translation gives CASSITGQGLNTEAFF. The complete variable domain, with remaining parts taken from reference TRBV13 and TRBJ1-1, reads AAGVIQSPRHLIKEKRETATLKCYPIPRHDTVYWYQQGPGQDPQFLISFYEKMQSDKGSIPDRFSAQQFSDYHSELNMSSLELGDSALYFCASSITGQGLNTEAFFGQGTRLTVV.

The chain couples TRBV19 to TRBJ1-5; 8 positions match TRBD1. The germline V gene encodes CDR1 LNHDA and CDR2 SQIVND (reference sequence). The CDR3 runs 16 residues. The V gene end was trimmed by 11 bases and the J gene end by 2 bases; junction bases not matched to a gene: 14. In nucleotides, the CDR3 is TGTGCCCCCAAACCCACCCTGGGACAGGGCAATCAGCCCCAGCATTTT. This gives the protein CAPKPTLGQGNQPQHF.